The clone carrying this TCR beta chain was counted many times. With MiXCR, TCRdb reprocessed the PCR reads. The data contain tens of thousands of clones, roughly 16% of them singletons. The entry originates in a study of metastatic and nonmetastatic thyroid tumors. Germline assignment: CDR1 SGHAT and CDR2 FQNNGV. This CDR3 has 16 residues. The V segment lost 0 bases and the J segment 8 bases; nucleotides outside the gene matches: 11. Thyroid surgery was performed in patients who had received no treatment beforehand. Material for sequencing was blood. The V call is TRBV11-2, the J call TRBJ2-3; TRBD2 matches at 7 bases. The sequence was obtained from a female donor with papillary thyroid cancer or a benign thyroid nodule (not recorded which). Some clones in this sample may be carry-over from other donors' samples. CDR3 in amino acids: CASSLEMWEGSLTQYF. Written as DNA, the CDR3 is TGTGCCAGCAGCTTAGAAATGTGGGAGGGCTCCCTTACGCAGTATTTT.